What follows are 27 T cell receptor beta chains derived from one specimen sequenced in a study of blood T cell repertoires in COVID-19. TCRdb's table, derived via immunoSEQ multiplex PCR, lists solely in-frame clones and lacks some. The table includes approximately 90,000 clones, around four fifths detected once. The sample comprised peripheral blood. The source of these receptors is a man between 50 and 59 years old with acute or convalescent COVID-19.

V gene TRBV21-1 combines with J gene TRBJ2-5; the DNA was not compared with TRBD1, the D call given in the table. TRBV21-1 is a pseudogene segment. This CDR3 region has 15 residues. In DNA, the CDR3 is TGTGCCAGCAGCAAATCTAGGGGATCGGGTGAGACCCAGTACTTC. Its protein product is CASSKSRGSGETQYF.

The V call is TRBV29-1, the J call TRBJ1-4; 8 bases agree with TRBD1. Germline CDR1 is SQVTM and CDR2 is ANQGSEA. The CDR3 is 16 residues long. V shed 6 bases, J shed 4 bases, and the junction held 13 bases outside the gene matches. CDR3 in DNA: TGCAGCGTGGCGAAACTTCAGGGGGCCAATAATGAAAAACTGTTTTTT. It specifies CSVAKLQGANNEKLFF.

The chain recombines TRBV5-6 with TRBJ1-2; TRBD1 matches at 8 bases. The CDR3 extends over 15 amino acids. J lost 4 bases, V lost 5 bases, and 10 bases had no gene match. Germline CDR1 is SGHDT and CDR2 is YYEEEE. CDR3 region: CASSFSTGVIYGYTF. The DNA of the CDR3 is TGTGCCAGCAGTTTCTCGACAGGGGTCATCTATGGCTACACCTTC.

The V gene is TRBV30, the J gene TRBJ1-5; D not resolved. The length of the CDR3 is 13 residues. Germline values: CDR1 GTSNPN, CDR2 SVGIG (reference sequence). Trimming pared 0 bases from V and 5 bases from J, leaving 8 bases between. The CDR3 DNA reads TGTGCCTGGAGTGTAAACACCGATCAGCCCCAGCATTTT. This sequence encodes CAWSVNTDQPQHF.

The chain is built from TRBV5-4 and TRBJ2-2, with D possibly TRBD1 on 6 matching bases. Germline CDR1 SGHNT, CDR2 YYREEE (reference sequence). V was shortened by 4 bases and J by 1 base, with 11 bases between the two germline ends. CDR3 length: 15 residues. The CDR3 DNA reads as TGTGCCAGCAGCCCCAACAGGGAGAACACCGGGGAGCTGTTTTTT. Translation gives CASSPNRENTGELFF.

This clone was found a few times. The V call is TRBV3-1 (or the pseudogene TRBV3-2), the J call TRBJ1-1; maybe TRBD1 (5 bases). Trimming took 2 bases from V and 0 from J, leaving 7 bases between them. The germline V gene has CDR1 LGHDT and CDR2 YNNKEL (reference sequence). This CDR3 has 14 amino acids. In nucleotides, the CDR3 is TGTGCCAGCAGCCAAACGACAGTGAACACTGAAGCTTTCTTT. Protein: CASSQTTVNTEAFF.

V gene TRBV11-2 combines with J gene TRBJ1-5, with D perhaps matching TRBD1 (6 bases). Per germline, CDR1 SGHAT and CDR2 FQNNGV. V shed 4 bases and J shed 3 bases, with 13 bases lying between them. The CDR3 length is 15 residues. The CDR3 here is CASSSGGSSNQPQHF. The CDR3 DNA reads TGTGCCAGCAGCTCGGGGGGCTCCTCCAATCAGCCCCAGCATTTT.

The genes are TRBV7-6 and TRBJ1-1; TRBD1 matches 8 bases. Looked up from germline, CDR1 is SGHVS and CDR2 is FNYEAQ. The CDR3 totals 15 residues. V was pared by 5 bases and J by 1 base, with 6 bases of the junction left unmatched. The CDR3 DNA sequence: TGTGCCAGCAGCCCCACCGGGACAGGGAACACTGAAGCTTTCTTT. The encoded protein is CASSPTGTGNTEAFF.

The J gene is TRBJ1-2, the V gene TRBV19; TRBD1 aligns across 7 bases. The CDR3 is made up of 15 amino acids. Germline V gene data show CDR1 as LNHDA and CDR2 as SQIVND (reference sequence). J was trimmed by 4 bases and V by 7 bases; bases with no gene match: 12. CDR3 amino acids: CASTTAQGDGYGYTF. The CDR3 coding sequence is TGTGCCAGTACCACCGCCCAGGGGGACGGCTATGGCTACACCTTC. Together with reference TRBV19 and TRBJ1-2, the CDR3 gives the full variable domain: DGGITQSPKYLFRKEGQNVTLSCEQNLNHDAMYWYRQDPGQGLRLIYYSQIVNDFQKGDIAEGYSVSREKKESFPLTVTSAQKNPTAFYLCASTTAQGDGYGYTFGSGTRLTVV.

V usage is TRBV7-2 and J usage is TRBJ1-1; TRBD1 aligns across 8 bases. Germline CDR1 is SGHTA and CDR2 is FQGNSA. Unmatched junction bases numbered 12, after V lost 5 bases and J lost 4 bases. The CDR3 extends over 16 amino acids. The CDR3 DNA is TGTGCCAGCAGCCTATATGGAGGACAGGGTGGCACTGAAGCTTTCTTT. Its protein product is CASSLYGGQGGTEAFF. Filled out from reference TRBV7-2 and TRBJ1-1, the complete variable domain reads GAGVSQSPSNKVTEKGKDVELRCDPISGHTALYWYRQSLGQGLEFLIYFQGNSAPDKSGLPSDRFSAERTGGSVSTLTIQRTQQEDSAVYLCASSLYGGQGGTEAFFGQGTRLTVV.

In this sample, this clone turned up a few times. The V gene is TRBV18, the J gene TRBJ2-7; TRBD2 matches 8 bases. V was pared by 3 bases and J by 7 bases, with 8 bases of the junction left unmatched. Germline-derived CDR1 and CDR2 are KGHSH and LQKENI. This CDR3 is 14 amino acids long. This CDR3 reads CASSPTGGGREQYF. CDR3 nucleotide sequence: TGTGCCAGCTCACCCACCGGGGGGGGTCGGGAGCAGTACTTC.

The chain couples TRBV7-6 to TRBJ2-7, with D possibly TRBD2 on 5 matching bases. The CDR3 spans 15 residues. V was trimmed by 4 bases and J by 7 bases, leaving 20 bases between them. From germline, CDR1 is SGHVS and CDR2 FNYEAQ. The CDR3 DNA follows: TGTGCCAGCAGCTGGGGATCGGGCGAGGGCGGGGAGCAGTACTTC. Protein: CASSWGSGEGGEQYF.

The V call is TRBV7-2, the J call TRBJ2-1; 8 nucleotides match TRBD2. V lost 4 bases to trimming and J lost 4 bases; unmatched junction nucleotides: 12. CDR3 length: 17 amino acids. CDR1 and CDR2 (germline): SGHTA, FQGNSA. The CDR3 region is CASSSPSGLGGYNEQFF. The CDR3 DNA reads TGTGCCAGCAGCTCACCGTCGGGACTAGGCGGATACAATGAGCAGTTCTTC.

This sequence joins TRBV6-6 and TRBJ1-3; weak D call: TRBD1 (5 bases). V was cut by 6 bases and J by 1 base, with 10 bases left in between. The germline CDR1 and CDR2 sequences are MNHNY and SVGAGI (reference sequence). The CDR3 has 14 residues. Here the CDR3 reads CASSPQGSGNTIYF. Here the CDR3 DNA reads TGTGCCAGCAGCCCCCAGGGTTCTGGAAACACCATATATTTT.

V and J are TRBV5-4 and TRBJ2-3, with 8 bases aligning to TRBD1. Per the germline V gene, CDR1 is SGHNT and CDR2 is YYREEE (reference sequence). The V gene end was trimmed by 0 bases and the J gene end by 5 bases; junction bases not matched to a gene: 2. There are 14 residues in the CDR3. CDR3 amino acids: CASSLGQGRDTQYF. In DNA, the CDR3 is TGTGCCAGCAGCTTGGGACAGGGGAGAGATACGCAGTATTTT.

This CDR3 is CASSLGSGSPEETQYF. CDR3 DNA sequence: TGTGCCAGCAGCTTAGGTAGCGGGAGTCCGGAAGAGACCCAGTACTTC. The chain is built from TRBV7-6 and TRBJ2-5; 9 positions match TRBD2. V lost 1 base to trimming and J lost 3 bases; unmatched junction nucleotides: 6. The CDR3 is 16 amino acids. Germline V gene sequence: CDR1 SGHVS, CDR2 FNYEAQ.

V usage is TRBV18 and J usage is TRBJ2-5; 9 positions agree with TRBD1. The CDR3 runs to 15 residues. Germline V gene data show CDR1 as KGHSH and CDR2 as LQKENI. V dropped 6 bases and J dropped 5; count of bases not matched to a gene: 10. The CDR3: CASSTRNRGHETQYF. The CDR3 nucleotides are TGTGCCAGCTCTACAAGGAACAGGGGGCACGAGACCCAGTACTTC.

The CDR3 region has the DNA TGTGCCAGCAGCTTGGCAGGAAACACCATATATTTT. Translating gives CASSLAGNTIYF. This rearrangement joins TRBV7-9 to TRBJ1-3; D ambiguous. This CDR3 has 12 residues. The V and J ends lost 3 bases and 4 bases respectively, with 4 bases between them. Germline V CDR1 and CDR2: SEHNR, FQNEAQ (reference sequence).

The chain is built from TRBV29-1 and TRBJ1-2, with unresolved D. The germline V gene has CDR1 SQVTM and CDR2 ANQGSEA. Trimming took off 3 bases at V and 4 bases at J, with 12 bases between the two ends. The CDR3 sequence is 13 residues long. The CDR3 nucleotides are TGCAGCGTTGATGGGGAGGGCGGCTATGGCTACACCTTC. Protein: CSVDGEGGYGYTF.

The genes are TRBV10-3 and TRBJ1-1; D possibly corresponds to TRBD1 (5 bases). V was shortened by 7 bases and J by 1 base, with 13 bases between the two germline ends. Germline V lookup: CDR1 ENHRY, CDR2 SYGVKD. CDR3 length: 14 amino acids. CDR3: CAINPGLSNTEAFF. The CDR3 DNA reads TGTGCCATCAACCCAGGGTTGTCGAACACTGAAGCTTTCTTT.

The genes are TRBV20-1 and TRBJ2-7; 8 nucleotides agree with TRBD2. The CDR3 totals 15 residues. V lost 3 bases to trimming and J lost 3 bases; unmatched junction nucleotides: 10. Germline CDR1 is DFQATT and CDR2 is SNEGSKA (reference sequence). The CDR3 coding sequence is TGCAGTGCTAGTGAGGGGGGTAGCGGGAACTACGAGCAGTACTTC. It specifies CSASEGGSGNYEQYF.

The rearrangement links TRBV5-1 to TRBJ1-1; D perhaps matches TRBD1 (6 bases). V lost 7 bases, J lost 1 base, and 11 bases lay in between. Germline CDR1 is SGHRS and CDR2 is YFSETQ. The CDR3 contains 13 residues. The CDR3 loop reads CASQRGKNTEAFF. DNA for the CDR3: TGCGCCAGCCAAAGGGGGAAGAACACTGAAGCTTTCTTT.

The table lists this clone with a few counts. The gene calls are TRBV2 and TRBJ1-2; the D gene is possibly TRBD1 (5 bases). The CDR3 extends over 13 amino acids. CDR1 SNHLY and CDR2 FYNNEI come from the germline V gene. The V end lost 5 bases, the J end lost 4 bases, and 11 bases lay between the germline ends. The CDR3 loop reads CASSPTDSYGYTF. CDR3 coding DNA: TGTGCCAGCAGTCCGACAGATTCCTATGGCTACACCTTC.

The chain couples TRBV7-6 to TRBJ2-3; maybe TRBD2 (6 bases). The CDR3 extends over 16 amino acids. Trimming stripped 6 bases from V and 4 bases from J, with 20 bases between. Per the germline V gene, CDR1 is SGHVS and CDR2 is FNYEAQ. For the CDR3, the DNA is TGTGCCAGCAGTTCCCTTGGCGGGGCGCCCCCAGATACGCAGTATTTT. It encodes CASSSLGGAPPDTQYF. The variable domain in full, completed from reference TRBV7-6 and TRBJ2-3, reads GAGVSQSPRYKVTKRGQDVALRCDPISGHVSLYWYRQALGQGPEFLTYFNYEAQQDKSGLPNDRFSAERPEGSISTLTIQRTEQRDSAMYRCASSSLGGAPPDTQYFGPGTRLTVL.

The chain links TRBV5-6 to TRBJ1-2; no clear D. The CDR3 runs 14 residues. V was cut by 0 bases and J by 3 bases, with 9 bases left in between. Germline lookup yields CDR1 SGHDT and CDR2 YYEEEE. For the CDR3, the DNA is TGTGCCAGCAGCTTGGGAGGGTTGGACTATGGCTACACCTTC. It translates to CASSLGGLDYGYTF.

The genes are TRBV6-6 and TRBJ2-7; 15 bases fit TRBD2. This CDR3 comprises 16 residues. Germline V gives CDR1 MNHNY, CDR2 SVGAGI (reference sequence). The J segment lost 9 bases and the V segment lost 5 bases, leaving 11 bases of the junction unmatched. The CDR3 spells CASSTGLAGGLSGQYF. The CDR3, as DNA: TGTGCCAGCAGTACGGGACTAGCGGGGGGCCTGTCCGGGCAGTACTTC.

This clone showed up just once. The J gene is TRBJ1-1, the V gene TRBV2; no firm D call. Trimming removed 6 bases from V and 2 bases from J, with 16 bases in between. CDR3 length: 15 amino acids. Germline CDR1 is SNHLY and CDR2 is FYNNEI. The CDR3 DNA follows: TGTGCCAGCAGAATTGGAGGCGGATCAAACACTGAAGCTTTCTTT. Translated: CASRIGGGSNTEAFF.